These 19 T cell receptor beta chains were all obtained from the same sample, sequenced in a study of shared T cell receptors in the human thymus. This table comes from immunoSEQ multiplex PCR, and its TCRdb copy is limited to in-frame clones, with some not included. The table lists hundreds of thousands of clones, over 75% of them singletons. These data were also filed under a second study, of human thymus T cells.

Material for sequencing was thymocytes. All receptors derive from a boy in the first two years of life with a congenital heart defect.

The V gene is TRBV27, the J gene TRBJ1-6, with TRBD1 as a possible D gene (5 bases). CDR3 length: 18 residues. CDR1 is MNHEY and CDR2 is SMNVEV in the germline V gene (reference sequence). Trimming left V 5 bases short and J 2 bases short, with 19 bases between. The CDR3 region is CASSAIPGTTAYNSPLHF. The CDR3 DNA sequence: TGTGCCAGCAGTGCCATTCCAGGGACTACGGCCTATAATTCACCCCTCCACTTT.

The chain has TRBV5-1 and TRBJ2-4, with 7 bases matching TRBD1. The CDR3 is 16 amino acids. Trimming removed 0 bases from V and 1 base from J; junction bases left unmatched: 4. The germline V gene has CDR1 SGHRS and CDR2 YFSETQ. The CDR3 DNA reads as TGCGCCAGCAGCTTGGAATTCAGGGGGGCCAAAAACATTCAGTACTTC. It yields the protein CASSLEFRGAKNIQYF.

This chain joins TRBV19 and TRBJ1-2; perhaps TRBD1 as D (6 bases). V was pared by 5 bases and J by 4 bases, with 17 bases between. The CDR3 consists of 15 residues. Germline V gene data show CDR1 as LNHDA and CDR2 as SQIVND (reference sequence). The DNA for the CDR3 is TGTGCCAGTAGTTGCCCGGGACAATGGCCCTATGGCTACACCTTC. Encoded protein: CASSCPGQWPYGYTF. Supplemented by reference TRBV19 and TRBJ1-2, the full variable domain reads DGGITQSPKYLFRKEGQNVTLSCEQNLNHDAMYWYRQDPGQGLRLIYYSQIVNDFQKGDIAEGYSVSREKKESFPLTVTSAQKNPTAFYLCASSCPGQWPYGYTFGSGTRLTVV.

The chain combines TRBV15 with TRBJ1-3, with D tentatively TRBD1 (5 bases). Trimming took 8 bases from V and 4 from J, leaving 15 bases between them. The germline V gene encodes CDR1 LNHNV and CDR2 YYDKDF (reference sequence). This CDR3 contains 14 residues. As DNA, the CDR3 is TGTGCCACCCGGTGGGGGAGGTCGGGAAACACCATATATTTT. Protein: CATRWGRSGNTIYF.

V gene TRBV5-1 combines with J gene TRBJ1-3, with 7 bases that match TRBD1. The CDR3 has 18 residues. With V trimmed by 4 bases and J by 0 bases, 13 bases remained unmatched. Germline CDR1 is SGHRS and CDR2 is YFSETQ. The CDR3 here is CASSPRGTELSSGNTIYF. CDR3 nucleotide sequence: TGCGCCAGCAGCCCACGTGGGACAGAGTTGAGCTCTGGAAACACCATATATTTT.

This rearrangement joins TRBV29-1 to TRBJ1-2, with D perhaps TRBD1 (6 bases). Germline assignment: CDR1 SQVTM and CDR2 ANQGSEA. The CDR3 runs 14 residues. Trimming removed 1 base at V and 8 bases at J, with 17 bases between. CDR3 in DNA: TGCAGCGTTGAAGGGTTGGGAACAGGGTCGGGCTACACCTTC. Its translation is CSVEGLGTGSGYTF.

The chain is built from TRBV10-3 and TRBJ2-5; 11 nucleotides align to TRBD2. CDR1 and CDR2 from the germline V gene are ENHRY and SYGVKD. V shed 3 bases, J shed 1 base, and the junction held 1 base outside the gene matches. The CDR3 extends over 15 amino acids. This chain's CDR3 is CAISDGTSGQETQYF. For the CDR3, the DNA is TGTGCCATCAGTGACGGGACTAGCGGCCAAGAGACCCAGTACTTC.

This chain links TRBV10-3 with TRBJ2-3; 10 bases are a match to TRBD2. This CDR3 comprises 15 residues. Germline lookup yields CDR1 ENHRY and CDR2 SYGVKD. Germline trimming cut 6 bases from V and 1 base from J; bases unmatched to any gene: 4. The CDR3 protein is CAIRASGGRTDTQYF. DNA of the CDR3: TGTGCCATCAGAGCTAGCGGGGGCCGCACAGATACGCAGTATTTT.

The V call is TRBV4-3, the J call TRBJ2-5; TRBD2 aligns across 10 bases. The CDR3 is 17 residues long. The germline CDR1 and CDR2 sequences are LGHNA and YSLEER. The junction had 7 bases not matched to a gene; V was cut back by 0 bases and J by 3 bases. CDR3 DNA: TGCGCCAGCAGCCAAGATGGGCTAGCGGGAGCAAAAGAGACCCAGTACTTC. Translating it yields CASSQDGLAGAKETQYF.

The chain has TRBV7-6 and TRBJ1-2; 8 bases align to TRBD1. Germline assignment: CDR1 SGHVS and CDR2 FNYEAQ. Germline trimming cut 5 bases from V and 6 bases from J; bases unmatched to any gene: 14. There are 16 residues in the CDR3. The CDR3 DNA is TGTGCCAGCAGCCCGGCCGGCGTCCGGGACAGGCATGGCTACACCTTC. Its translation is CASSPAGVRDRHGYTF.

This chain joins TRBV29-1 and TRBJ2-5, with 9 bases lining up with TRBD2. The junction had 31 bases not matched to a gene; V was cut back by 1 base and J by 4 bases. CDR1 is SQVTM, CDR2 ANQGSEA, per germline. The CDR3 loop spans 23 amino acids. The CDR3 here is CSVEGVQGKFSRGGLLRPETQYF. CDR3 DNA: TGCAGCGTTGAAGGAGTCCAGGGGAAATTTTCGCGGGGGGGCCTTTTACGCCCAGAGACCCAGTACTTC.

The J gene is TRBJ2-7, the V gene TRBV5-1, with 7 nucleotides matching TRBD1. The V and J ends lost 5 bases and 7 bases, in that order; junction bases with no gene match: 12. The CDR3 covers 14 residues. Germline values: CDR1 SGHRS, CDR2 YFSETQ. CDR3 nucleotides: TGCGCCAGCAGGCTTACAGGGGTTGCCTGGGAGCAGTACTTC. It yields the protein CASRLTGVAWEQYF.

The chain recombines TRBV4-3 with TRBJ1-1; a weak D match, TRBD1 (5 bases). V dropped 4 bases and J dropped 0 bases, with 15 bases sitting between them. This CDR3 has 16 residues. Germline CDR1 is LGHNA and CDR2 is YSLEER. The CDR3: CASSPARGRVNTEAFF. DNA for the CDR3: TGCGCCAGCAGCCCCGCCCGTGGCAGGGTGAACACTGAAGCTTTCTTT.

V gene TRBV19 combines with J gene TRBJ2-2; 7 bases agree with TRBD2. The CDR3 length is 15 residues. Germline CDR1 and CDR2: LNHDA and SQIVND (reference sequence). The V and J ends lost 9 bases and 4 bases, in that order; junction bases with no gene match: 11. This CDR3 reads CASSGASGTTGELFF. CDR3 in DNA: TGTGCCAGCTCCGGGGCGAGCGGGACCACCGGGGAGCTGTTTTTT.

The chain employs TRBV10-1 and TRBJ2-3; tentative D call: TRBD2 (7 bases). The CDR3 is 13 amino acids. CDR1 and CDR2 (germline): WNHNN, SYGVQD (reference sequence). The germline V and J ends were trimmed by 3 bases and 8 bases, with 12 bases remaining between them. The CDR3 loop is CASSERGGGTQYF. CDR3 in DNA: TGCGCCAGCAGTGAAAGAGGGGGGGGTACGCAGTATTTT.

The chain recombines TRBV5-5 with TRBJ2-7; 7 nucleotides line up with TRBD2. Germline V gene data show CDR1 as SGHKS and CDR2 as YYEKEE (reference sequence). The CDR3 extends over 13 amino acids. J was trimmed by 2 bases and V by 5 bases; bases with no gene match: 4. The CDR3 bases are TGTGCCAGCAGTTCGCGGGAGACCTACGAGCAGTACTTC. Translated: CASSSRETYEQYF.

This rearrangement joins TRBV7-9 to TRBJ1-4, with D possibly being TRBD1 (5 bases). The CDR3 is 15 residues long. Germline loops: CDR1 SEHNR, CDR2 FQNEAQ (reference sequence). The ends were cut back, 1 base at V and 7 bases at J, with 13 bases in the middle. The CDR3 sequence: CASSLGGPGGEKLFF. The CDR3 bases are TGTGCCAGCAGCTTAGGGGGTCCGGGGGGTGAAAAACTGTTTTTT.

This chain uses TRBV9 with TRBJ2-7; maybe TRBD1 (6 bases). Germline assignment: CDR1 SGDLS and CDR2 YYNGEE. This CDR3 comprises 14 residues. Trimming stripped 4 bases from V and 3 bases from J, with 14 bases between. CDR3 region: CASSSRDKSYEQYF. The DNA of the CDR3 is TGTGCCAGCAGCTCCCGGGACAAGAGCTACGAGCAGTACTTC.

For the CDR3, the DNA is TGCGCCAGCAGCTTGGTCCCAGGGGCCAACTATAATTCACCCCTCCACTTT. As protein: CASSLVPGANYNSPLHF. J is TRBJ1-6 and V is TRBV5-1; D possibly corresponds to TRBD1 (6 bases). The length of the CDR3 is 17 residues. In germline, CDR1 is SGHRS, CDR2 YFSETQ. V lost 0 bases, J lost 3 bases, and 13 bases lay in between.